This T cell receptor (beta chain) was sequenced in a study of cytotoxic CD8 clonotypes in ibrutinib-treated CLL. Study-level results: Public clonotypes, found uncommonly, either contracted or stayed stable on treatment.

The protocol was immunoSEQ multiplex PCR, while the TCRdb copy is restricted to in-frame clones and leaves out a portion. This sample yields 120,000 to 150,000 clones, of which roughly 77% are seen a single time; around a quarter belongs to the top ten. The V gene lost 5 bases and the J gene lost 4 bases, with 15 bases spanning the gap. The germline V gene encodes CDR1 SGHTA and CDR2 FQGNSA. This CDR3 spans 15 amino acids. About this clone: As yet, its antigen is unknown.

The source is a human donor with chronic lymphocytic leukemia. V gene TRBV7-2 combines with J gene TRBJ2-1; maybe TRBD2 (6 bases). The sequences come from PBMCs, collected after 12 months of ibrutinib treatment. DNA for the CDR3: TGTGCCAGCAGCCCAGGGAGCGGGCTATACAATGAGCAGTTCTTC. Amino acid sequence: CASSPGSGLYNEQFF.